This T cell receptor beta chain was retrieved from a study of vaccination and CD4 T cells after COVID-19. Turning to the study itself: The convalescents, six males and four females, included two who were Hispanic. Post-COVID draws came a median roughly 97 days after diagnosis (range 35 to 161).

Findings and limits, study-wide: SARS-CoV-2-reactive clonotype medians increased from about 20 to 38, not significantly. Convalescent patients showed a median approximately 89% of reactive clones that were seen only post-vaccination.

In its sample, this clonotype was seen a few times. The antigen is not known. The CDR3 spans 13 residues. Deletions cut 7 bases from V and 4 bases from J, with 13 bases between. CDR1 and CDR2 (germline): LNHDA, SQIVND (reference sequence). TCRdb processed the PCR reads anew with MiXCR; each CDR3 protein has one entry. The table has about 31,000 distinct CDR3 sequences, 49% seen once. This sample's time point: late sampling 161 to 241 days after vaccination in a few convalescent patients. This receptor was obtained from a human donor who had recovered from COVID-19. The sequences come from CD4+ T cells from blood, collected about 7 months after SARS-CoV-2 vaccination. This chain joins TRBV19 and TRBJ1-1; D perhaps matches TRBD1 (5 bases). The CDR3 DNA follows: TGTGCCAGTACCTCGGGGGGGGTCACTGAAGCTTTCTTT. It encodes CASTSGGVTEAFF.